The 22 T cell receptor beta chains listed next were all sequenced from one sample in a study of shared clonotypes between healthy human individuals. Sequencing was performed with immunoSEQ multiplex PCR; in TCRdb, only in-frame clones are kept and a portion is missing. This table holds roughly 2 million clones, under 97% found once. Input material: naive CD4+ T cells sorted from blood. Stated subset: CD45RA+ positively selected. These receptors came from a man between 18 and 29 years old in good health.

The count of this clone is one. The rearrangement links TRBV5-6 to TRBJ2-2, with 7 positions matching TRBD2. V trimming: 0 bases; J trimming: 4 bases; junction bases outside the gene matches: 6. Germline V gene lookup returns CDR1 SGHDT and CDR2 YYEEEE. The CDR3 sequence is 16 residues long. CDR3: CASSLGGGGPTGELFF. CDR3 DNA sequence: TGTGCCAGCAGCTTGGGAGGCGGGGGTCCCACCGGGGAGCTGTTTTTT.

This clone was seen a few times. The rearrangement links TRBV6-1 to TRBJ1-6; D call uncertain. Germline CDR1 reads MNHNS; CDR2 reads SASEGT. Trimming removed 2 bases from V and 6 bases from J, with 11 bases in between. CDR3 size: 15 residues. Here the CDR3 reads CASSESRTGNSPLHF. The CDR3 nucleotides read TGTGCCAGCAGTGAATCTAGGACCGGTAATTCACCCCTCCACTTT.

The chain uses TRBV5-1 and TRBJ2-2; D might be TRBD1 or TRBD2, each matching 5 bases. In germline, CDR1 is SGHRS, CDR2 YFSETQ. The length of the CDR3 is 13 residues. Trimming cost V 5 bases and J 7 bases, with 12 bases left between them. The CDR3 bases are TGCGCCAGCAGACGGGGCGTCGACGGGGAGCTGTTTTTT. As protein: CASRRGVDGELFF.

This chain connects TRBV6-4 to TRBJ2-1, with a possible D match to TRBD1 (5 bases). The germline CDR1 and CDR2 sequences are MRHNA and SNTAGT. V lost 5 bases and J lost 3, with 14 bases in between. This CDR3 comprises 15 residues. DNA of the CDR3: TGTGCCAGCAGTCCGGACCCAGGGTACTACAATGAGCAGTTCTTC. Translation gives CASSPDPGYYNEQFF.

The chain couples TRBV7-9 to TRBJ1-2; D uncertain. The germline CDR1 and CDR2 sequences are SEHNR and FQNEAQ (reference sequence). Deletions cut 2 bases from V and 10 bases from J, with 11 bases between. This CDR3 spans 12 amino acids. CDR3 sequence: CASSLLGSVYTF. DNA of the CDR3: TGTGCCAGCAGCTTACTAGGTTCCGTCTACACCTTC.

This clone was observed a single time. The chain couples TRBV7-9 to TRBJ1-3; tentatively, D is TRBD1 (5 bases). Trimming pared 5 bases from V and 4 bases from J, leaving 27 bases between. The CDR3 sequence is 19 residues long. Germline-derived CDR1 and CDR2 are SEHNR and FQNEAQ (reference sequence). DNA of the CDR3: TGTGCCAGCAGCCGCCAATTCCCAGGGAGTCCCGGCAGGGGAAACACCATATATTTT. As protein: CASSRQFPGSPGRGNTIYF.

The gene calls are TRBV7-6 and TRBJ1-6, with 7 bases that match TRBD1. Germline CDR1 and CDR2: SGHVS and FNYEAQ. CDR3 length: 16 residues. Losses at the gene ends were 5 bases for V and 0 bases for J; bases not matched to a gene: 4. The CDR3 nucleotides are TGTGCCAGCAGCCCGGGACAGAGCTCCTATAATTCACCCCTCCACTTT. Its translation is CASSPGQSSYNSPLHF. Together with reference TRBV7-6 and TRBJ1-6, the CDR3 gives the full variable domain: GAGVSQSPRYKVTKRGQDVALRCDPISGHVSLYWYRQALGQGPEFLTYFNYEAQQDKSGLPNDRFSAERPEGSISTLTIQRTEQRDSAMYRCASSPGQSSYNSPLHFGNGTRLTVT.

The chain recombines TRBV5-6 with TRBJ1-2; 8 nucleotides agree with TRBD1. Germline-derived CDR1 and CDR2 are SGHDT and YYEEEE. The V and J ends lost 4 bases and 8 bases, in that order; junction bases with no gene match: 7. The CDR3 runs 13 residues. The CDR3: CASSRRDRWGYTF. The CDR3 nucleotides read TGTGCCAGCAGCCGCCGGGACAGGTGGGGCTACACCTTC.

Details on this clone: Additional DNA sequences in this sample encode the identical CDR3. The rearrangement joins TRBV5-1 to TRBJ2-7; 8 bases align to TRBD1. CDR1 is SGHRS and CDR2 is YFSETQ in the germline V gene. Germline trimming cut 0 bases from V and 4 bases from J; bases unmatched to any gene: 3. CDR3 length: 14 amino acids. CDR3 protein: CASSLANRGYEQYF. The CDR3 DNA is TGCGCCAGCAGCTTGGCCAACAGGGGGTACGAGCAGTACTTC. The whole variable domain, filled in from reference TRBV5-1 and TRBJ2-7, reads KAGVTQTPRYLIKTRGQQVTLSCSPISGHRSVSWYQQTPGQGLQFLFEYFSETQRNKGNFPGRFSGRQFSNSRSEMNVSTLELGDSALYLCASSLANRGYEQYFGPGTRLTVT.

The V and J genes are TRBV4-1 and TRBJ2-2; 7 positions agree with TRBD2. The CDR3 has 16 residues. Germline lookup yields CDR1 MGHRA and CDR2 YSYEKL. V lost 0 bases, J lost 4 bases, and 5 bases stayed unmatched. Written as DNA, the CDR3 is TGCGCCAGCAGCCAAGAGGGCGGGAGTTCCACCGGGGAGCTGTTTTTT. Translating it yields CASSQEGGSSTGELFF.

The chain is built from TRBV30 and TRBJ2-7; D not certain. The CDR3 consists of 11 residues. Trimming removed 1 base from V and 3 bases from J, with 4 bases in between. Germline CDR1 is GTSNPN and CDR2 is SVGIG (reference sequence). CDR3 nucleotide sequence: TGTGCCTGGAGTGAGGACTACGAGCAGTACTTC. Translation gives CAWSEDYEQYF.

This clone was seen only once. V is TRBV6-5 and J is TRBJ1-3; possibly TRBD1 for D (5 bases). The germline V gene encodes CDR1 MNHEY and CDR2 SVGAGI. V was pared by 2 bases and J by 1 base, with 6 bases between. The CDR3 is 14 residues long. CDR3 region: CASSYAGSGNTIYF. In DNA form, the CDR3 reads TGTGCCAGCAGTTACGCAGGGTCTGGAAACACCATATATTTT.

This chain connects TRBV7-9 to TRBJ2-7, with D uncertain. Trimming stripped 7 bases from V and 5 bases from J, with 15 bases between. CDR1 and CDR2 from the germline V gene are SEHNR and FQNEAQ (reference sequence). The CDR3 consists of 13 residues. Written as DNA, the CDR3 is TGTGCCAGCATACGTCAAGAAAGCCACGAGCAGTACTTC. It yields the protein CASIRQESHEQYF.

The V gene is TRBV19, the J gene TRBJ1-2; TRBD1 matches 9 bases. The CDR3 is 16 residues long. The V gene end was trimmed by 0 bases and the J gene end by 2 bases; junction bases not matched to a gene: 4. The V gene's germline CDR1 is LNHDA and CDR2 SQIVND (reference sequence). CDR3: CASSIDFGTGNYGYTF. The CDR3 DNA follows: TGTGCCAGTAGTATAGATTTTGGGACAGGGAACTATGGCTACACCTTC.

This chain connects TRBV5-4 to TRBJ1-5, with 8 bases fitting TRBD1. The V segment lost 3 bases and the J segment 5 bases; nucleotides outside the gene matches: 7. The CDR3 extends over 15 amino acids. Germline V gene data show CDR1 as SGHNT and CDR2 as YYREEE (reference sequence). Here the CDR3 reads CASSSDQGADQPQHF. The CDR3 bases are TGTGCCAGCAGCTCCGACCAGGGGGCGGATCAGCCCCAGCATTTT.

CDR3 bases: TGTGCCATCAGTGATAGGGACTTTGGGGCCAACGTCCTGACTTTC. Its translation: CAISDRDFGANVLTF. The V gene is TRBV10-3, the J gene TRBJ2-6, with D tentatively TRBD2 (6 bases). The CDR3 consists of 15 residues. CDR1 is ENHRY and CDR2 is SYGVKD in the germline V gene. The V and J ends lost 3 bases and 3 bases respectively, with 9 bases between them.

The sample holds one count of this clone. The rearrangement joins TRBV7-8 to TRBJ1-4; D is possibly TRBD1 (5 bases). The V gene lost 7 bases and the J gene lost 4 bases, with 13 bases spanning the gap. This CDR3 is built from 14 residues. The V gene's germline CDR1 is SGHVS and CDR2 FQNEAQ. The CDR3 nucleotides read TGTGCCAGCAAACAGACAGTACTTAATGAAAAACTGTTTTTT. Translated, it gives CASKQTVLNEKLFF.

With regard to this clone: Different DNA sequences within this sample yield the same CDR3. The chain joins TRBV7-2 to TRBJ2-7, with 8 bases fitting TRBD2. The trim removed 5 bases at V and 2 bases at J, leaving 8 bases unmatched. This CDR3 spans 15 amino acids. The germline V gene has CDR1 SGHTA and CDR2 FQGNSA. The CDR3 reads CASSLSSGVPYEQYF. The DNA of the CDR3 is TGTGCCAGCAGCCTAAGTAGCGGGGTTCCCTACGAGCAGTACTTC.

This rearrangement joins TRBV6-5 to TRBJ2-4; the D gene is possibly TRBD1 (6 bases). There are 15 residues in the CDR3. CDR1 and CDR2 from the germline V gene are MNHEY and SVGAGI. Trimming left V 2 bases short and J 6 bases short, with 14 bases between. DNA of the CDR3: TGTGCCAGCAGTTACAGGGGACAAGGGGGAAACATTCAGTACTTC. This sequence encodes CASSYRGQGGNIQYF.

The rearrangement uses TRBV25-1 and TRBJ1-5; tentatively, D is TRBD1 (5 bases). CDR3 length: 13 amino acids. Germline CDR1 is MGHDK and CDR2 is SYGVNS. V was shortened by 4 bases and J by 5 bases, with 9 bases between the two germline ends. The CDR3 DNA follows: TGTGCCAGCAGTGGTCGGACACATCAGCCCCAGCATTTT. It is translated as CASSGRTHQPQHF.

V gene TRBV6-5 combines with J gene TRBJ1-6; tentatively, D is TRBD1 (5 bases). V was cut by 7 bases and J by 11 bases, with 12 bases left in between. CDR1 MNHEY and CDR2 SVGAGI come from the germline V gene. The CDR3 spans 12 residues. This CDR3 is CASTNGGAPLHF. The CDR3 bases are TGTGCCAGCACAAATGGGGGGGCACCCCTCCACTTT.

This chain connects TRBV7-8 to TRBJ2-2; 12 bases match TRBD2. This CDR3 is 17 amino acids long. The V gene end was trimmed by 5 bases and the J gene end by 3 bases; junction bases not matched to a gene: 7. In germline, CDR1 is SGHVS, CDR2 FQNEAQ. The CDR3 DNA reads TGTGCCAGCAGCACCCGGACTAGCGGGGTGTACACCGGGGAGCTGTTTTTT. Encoded protein: CASSTRTSGVYTGELFF. Looking up the rest from reference TRBV7-8 and TRBJ2-2 gives the full variable domain: GAGVSQSPRYKVAKRGQDVALRCDPISGHVSLFWYQQALGQGPEFLTYFQNEAQLDKSGLPSDRFFAERPEGSVSTLKIQRTQQEDSAVYLCASSTRTSGVYTGELFFGEGSRLTVL.